A single sample is the source of the 18 T cell receptor beta chains below, sequenced in a study of cytotoxic CD8 clonotypes in ibrutinib-treated CLL. Assay used: immunoSEQ multiplex PCR; TCRdb lists only in-frame clones, some missing. The sample lists roughly 300,000 clones; around 76% were seen once. The sample here was PBMCs, taken at disease progression, from a patient treated with ibrutinib. The receptor set was obtained from a human donor with chronic lymphocytic leukemia.

The chain couples TRBV28 to TRBJ1-2, with a tentative D call TRBD1 (5 bases). The CDR3 sequence is 14 residues long. V shed 4 bases and J shed 7 bases, with 16 bases lying between them. Germline CDR1 reads MDHEN; CDR2 reads SYDVKM. The DNA of the CDR3 is TGTGCCAGCAGTTCCCAGGGTCTCATCGGTGGCTACACCTTC. Encoded protein: CASSSQGLIGGYTF.

This chain joins TRBV2 and TRBJ2-5, with D possibly TRBD1 on 6 matching bases. The length of the CDR3 is 13 residues. Per the germline V gene, CDR1 is SNHLY and CDR2 is FYNNEI. V was pared by 3 bases and J by 4 bases, with 9 bases between. DNA of the CDR3: TGTGCCAGCAGTGAGGGGGCAAGAGAGACCCAGTACTTC. Translated: CASSEGARETQYF.

Notes on this clone: A far larger clone differs by one base, so this is likely a read error. The chain carries TRBV4-1 and TRBJ1-3; D gene unclear. CDR1 and CDR2 from the germline V gene are MGHRA and YSYEKL. There are 15 residues in the CDR3. Trimming shortened V by 2 bases and J by 6 bases, and 14 bases separated the two germline ends. CDR3 protein: CASSQIGIGENTIYF. CDR3 bases: TGCGCCAGCAGCCAAATAGGGATTGGTGAAAACACCATATATTTT.

The chain employs TRBV13 and TRBJ1-2, with D perhaps TRBD1 (5 bases). CDR1 and CDR2 from the germline V gene are PRHDT and FYEKMQ (reference sequence). Deletions cut 5 bases from V and 3 bases from J, with 13 bases between. The CDR3 covers 14 residues. The CDR3 is CASSPQGFYYGYTF. DNA for the CDR3: TGTGCCAGCAGCCCTCAGGGTTTTTACTATGGCTACACCTTC.

This chain joins TRBV29-1 and TRBJ1-5; D might be TRBD1 (5 bases). Trimming shortened V by 1 base and J by 2 bases, and 12 bases separated the two germline ends. Per the germline V gene, CDR1 is SQVTM and CDR2 is ANQGSEA. CDR3 size: 15 residues. CDR3 in DNA: TGCAGCGTTGAAGGGGGCTCCAGACGCAATCAGCCCCAGCATTTT. It translates to CSVEGGSRRNQPQHF. Drawing the rest from reference TRBV29-1 and TRBJ1-5, the complete variable domain is SAVISQKPSRDICQRGTSLTIQCQVDSQVTMMFWYRQQPGQSLTLIATANQGSEATYESGFVIDKFPISRPNLTFSTLTVSNMSPEDSSIYLCSVEGGSRRNQPQHFGDGTRLSIL.

The count of this clone is one. V is TRBV28 and J is TRBJ1-4, with a weak D call TRBD1 (5 bases). Trimming removed 10 bases at V and 7 bases at J, with 16 bases between. This CDR3 region has 13 residues. In germline, CDR1 is MDHEN, CDR2 SYDVKM. CDR3 bases: TGTGCCAAGACACGGGGGGTAGGTGAAAAACTGTTTTTT. It specifies CAKTRGVGEKLFF.

This chain joins TRBV7-9 and TRBJ2-3; 7 bases fit TRBD2. V trimming: 3 bases; J trimming: 0 bases; junction bases outside the gene matches: 3. This CDR3 region has 15 residues. Germline V gene sequence: CDR1 SEHNR, CDR2 FQNEAQ (reference sequence). This CDR3 reads CASSFKRGSTDTQYF. CDR3 in DNA: TGTGCCAGCAGCTTCAAGCGGGGAAGCACAGATACGCAGTATTTT.

V usage is TRBV2 and J usage is TRBJ1-5, with D maybe TRBD1 (5 bases). Per germline, CDR1 SNHLY and CDR2 FYNNEI. There are 14 residues in the CDR3. The V and J ends lost 6 bases and 4 bases respectively, with 13 bases between them. CDR3 in DNA: TGTGCCAGCAGGAAAGACAGTGGGAATCAGCCCCAGCATTTT. Protein sequence: CASRKDSGNQPQHF.

This chain uses TRBV27 with TRBJ1-2; 7 bases match TRBD1. Germline V lookup: CDR1 MNHEY, CDR2 SMNVEV (reference sequence). This CDR3 spans 16 amino acids. J lost 5 bases, V lost 2 bases, and 11 bases had no gene match. CDR3: CASSLALTGWWYGYTF. For the CDR3, the DNA is TGTGCCAGCAGTTTAGCCCTGACAGGGTGGTGGTATGGCTACACCTTC.

The CDR3 here is CATSRDLPGIPGANVLTF. In DNA form, the CDR3 reads TGTGCCACCAGCAGAGATCTCCCAGGGATCCCTGGGGCCAACGTCCTGACTTTC. V and J are TRBV15 and TRBJ2-6; tentative D call: TRBD1 (5 bases). The CDR3 contains 18 residues. Per the germline V gene, CDR1 is LNHNV and CDR2 is YYDKDF (reference sequence). Deletions cut 0 bases from V and 2 bases from J, with 14 bases between.

This sequence joins TRBV11-2 and TRBJ2-7; unclear D gene. Deletions cut 4 bases from V and 3 bases from J, with 13 bases between. The CDR3 sequence is 14 residues long. CDR1 is SGHAT, CDR2 FQNNGV, per germline. CDR3: CASSSLGRYYEQYF. The CDR3 DNA reads TGTGCCAGCAGCTCCCTTGGGCGGTACTACGAGCAGTACTTC.

This chain joins TRBV5-1 and TRBJ1-2; D gene ambiguous. CDR3 length: 13 amino acids. The V end was cut by 5 bases, the J end by 3 bases, with 11 bases between. CDR1 SGHRS and CDR2 YFSETQ come from the germline V gene. CDR3 amino acids: CASRALGDYGYTF. The CDR3, as DNA: TGCGCCAGCAGGGCCCTGGGTGACTATGGCTACACCTTC.

This chain joins TRBV5-4 and TRBJ1-2; possibly TRBD1 for D (5 bases). CDR3 length equals 16 residues. Germline CDR1 reads SGHNT; CDR2 reads YYREEE (reference sequence). V lost 0 bases and J 2 bases, leaving 14 bases between the germline ends. In DNA, the CDR3 is TGTGCCAGCAGCTTGGGGGGGATTGAGAGAAACTATGGCTACACCTTC. Translated, it gives CASSLGGIERNYGYTF.

The chain has TRBV21-1 and TRBJ1-6. TRBV21-1 is designated a pseudogene. This CDR3 is built from 17 residues. DNA for the CDR3: TGTGCCAGCAGCAGGGCGCGGAAAAGCTCCTATAATTCACCCCTCCACTTT. Translated, it gives CASSRARKSSYNSPLHF.

The chain employs TRBV7-2 and TRBJ2-7; TRBD1 agrees at 11 bases. Germline lookup yields CDR1 SGHTA and CDR2 FQGNSA. This CDR3 region has 15 residues. The V and J ends lost 0 bases and 5 bases, in that order; junction bases with no gene match: 3. The CDR3, as DNA: TGTGCCAGCAGCTTAGCGGACAGGGGGCGCGACGAGCAGTACTTC. The encoded protein is CASSLADRGRDEQYF. The entire variable domain, with the rest obtained from reference TRBV7-2 and TRBJ2-7, is as follows: GAGVSQSPSNKVTEKGKDVELRCDPISGHTALYWYRQSLGQGLEFLIYFQGNSAPDKSGLPSDRFSAERTGGSVSTLTIQRTQQEDSAVYLCASSLADRGRDEQYFGPGTRLTVT.

The gene calls are TRBV10-3 and TRBJ2-2, with TRBD1 as a possible D gene (5 bases). The CDR3 is 16 amino acids. Germline CDR1 and CDR2: ENHRY and SYGVKD. V lost 0 bases, J lost 5 bases, and 13 bases lay in between. The CDR3 nucleotides are TGTGCCATCAGTGAGTCCGTCAGGGTTTGGACCGGGGAGCTGTTTTTT. This encodes CAISESVRVWTGELFF.

The chain carries TRBV27 and TRBJ1-2; the D gene is possibly TRBD1 (5 bases). V shed 3 bases and J shed 10 bases, with 15 bases lying between them. The CDR3 length is 13 residues. CDR1 is MNHEY and CDR2 is SMNVEV in the germline V gene (reference sequence). The CDR3 spells CASSFFGTGAYTF. DNA of the CDR3: TGTGCCAGCAGTTTTTTCGGGACGGGTGCCTACACCTTC.

The rearrangement uses TRBV21-1 and TRBJ1-4. TRBV21-1 is labeled a pseudogene. The CDR3 loop spans 16 amino acids. For the CDR3, the DNA is TGTGCCAGCAGCCCTCCTTCGGGGGGGGAAGGTGAAAAACTGTTTTTT. This sequence encodes CASSPPSGGEGEKLFF.